One sample yielded the 23 T cell receptor beta chains listed below, sequenced in a study of T cells in localized non-small cell lung cancer. Assay used: immunoSEQ multiplex PCR; TCRdb lists only in-frame clones, some missing. The repertoire has 20,000 to 30,000 clones, around 88% of them found once; the top ten carry approximately 9.4%. This specimen was peripheral blood mononuclear cells, taken before any cancer treatment. The receptors shown here come from a woman aged 35 to 69 with stage III lung adenocarcinoma.

This clone was counted a single time. V is TRBV27 and J is TRBJ2-3; 11 bases agree with TRBD2. This CDR3 is built from 19 residues. From germline, CDR1 is MNHEY and CDR2 SMNVEV (reference sequence). The junction had 17 bases not matched to a gene; V was cut back by 5 bases and J by 4 bases. This CDR3 reads CASSPYTPGTSGSPDTQYF. The CDR3 coding sequence is TGTGCCAGCAGTCCATACACCCCCGGAACTAGCGGGAGCCCAGATACGCAGTATTTT.

This chain uses TRBV7-2 with TRBJ2-5; D is unresolved. This CDR3 has 19 amino acids. The V gene's germline CDR1 is SGHTA and CDR2 FQGNSA. The V and J ends lost 1 base and 3 bases respectively, with 24 bases between them. CDR3 in amino acids: CASSLVLSGVSQSKETQYF. CDR3 DNA sequence: TGTGCCAGCAGCTTAGTTTTGTCCGGCGTCAGCCAGTCGAAAGAGACCCAGTACTTC.

The CDR3 nucleotides are TGTGCCAGCAGCTTAGGGGGTGGAGGCGGTTCACCCCTCCACTTT. Protein product: CASSLGGGGGSPLHF. The chain combines TRBV13 with TRBJ1-6; unclear D gene. CDR1 is PRHDT and CDR2 is FYEKMQ in the germline V gene (reference sequence). The V end lost 0 bases, the J end lost 9 bases, and 12 bases lay between the germline ends. The CDR3 covers 15 residues.

This chain links TRBV15 with TRBJ2-7; 9 bases match TRBD1. Trimming at V came to 5 bases and at J to 1 base, leaving 9 bases not matched to a gene. The germline V gene encodes CDR1 LNHNV and CDR2 YYDKDF (reference sequence). The CDR3 is made up of 16 amino acids. The CDR3 nucleotides read TGTGCCACCAGCGCTATAACCGGGACAGGGTCCTACGAGCAGTACTTC. It yields the protein CATSAITGTGSYEQYF. The full variable domain, its missing parts supplied by reference TRBV15 and TRBJ2-7, is DAMVIQNPRYQVTQFGKPVTLSCSQTLNHNVMYWYQQKSSQAPKLLFHYYDKDFNNEADTPDNFQSRRPNTSFCFLDIRSPGLGDTAMYLCATSAITGTGSYEQYFGPGTRLTVT.

The rearrangement joins TRBV27 to TRBJ2-1, with D perhaps given as TRBD1 or TRBD2 (5 bases each). From germline, CDR1 is MNHEY and CDR2 SMNVEV (reference sequence). Trimming stripped 0 bases from V and 2 bases from J, with 11 bases between. The CDR3 has 16 amino acids. The CDR3 DNA reads as TGTGCCAGCAGTTTATCCCGGGACGTCGCCTACAATGAGCAGTTCTTC. Translated: CASSLSRDVAYNEQFF.

The chain employs TRBV9 and TRBJ2-1; D possibly uses TRBD1 or TRBD2 (6 bases each). The CDR3 is 15 amino acids. The ends were cut back, 0 bases at V and 4 bases at J, with 11 bases in the middle. The germline V gene has CDR1 SGDLS and CDR2 YYNGEE. The CDR3 reads CASSVGGAAYNEQFF. The CDR3 DNA reads TGTGCCAGCAGCGTAGGGGGGGCTGCGTACAATGAGCAGTTCTTC.

The rearrangement joins TRBV5-1 to TRBJ1-4, with 9 bases identical to TRBD1. CDR3 length: 14 residues. From germline, CDR1 is SGHRS and CDR2 YFSETQ. The trim removed 4 bases at V and 7 bases at J, leaving 5 bases unmatched. In nucleotides, the CDR3 is TGCGCCAGCAGCCCCGGGACAGGGAGTGAAAAACTGTTTTTT. This codes for CASSPGTGSEKLFF.

This clone is labeled medium-sized. This sequence joins TRBV7-9 and TRBJ2-7; 9 positions agree with TRBD1. The CDR3 is 15 amino acids. V lost 1 base to trimming and J lost 3 bases; unmatched junction nucleotides: 4. Germline CDR1 and CDR2: SEHNR and FQNEAQ (reference sequence). The CDR3 here is CASSLDGTGIYEQYF. The DNA of the CDR3 is TGTGCCAGCAGCTTAGATGGGACAGGGATCTACGAGCAGTACTTC. The full variable domain, in which reference TRBV7-9 and TRBJ2-7 provide the parts outside the CDR3, is DTGVSQNPRHKITKRGQNVTFRCDPISEHNRLYWYRQTLGQGPEFLTYFQNEAQLEKSRLLSDRFSAERPKGSFSTLEIQRTEQGDSAMYLCASSLDGTGIYEQYFGPGTRLTVT.

The V call is TRBV28, the J call TRBJ2-7, with 7 positions matching TRBD2. The CDR3 is made up of 13 amino acids. Germline loops: CDR1 MDHEN, CDR2 SYDVKM. V was pared by 11 bases and J by 0 bases, with 7 bases of the junction left unmatched. CDR3 nucleotide sequence: TGTGCCCACGGCGGGGGAAGCTCCTACGAGCAGTACTTC. It codes for CAHGGGSSYEQYF.

V gene TRBV5-8 combines with J gene TRBJ1-3; 9 bases fit TRBD1. V trimming: 3 bases; J trimming: 0 bases; junction bases outside the gene matches: 4. The CDR3 extends over 16 amino acids. CDR1 and CDR2 from the germline V gene are SGHTS and YDEGEE. The CDR3 region has the DNA TGTGCCAGCAGCTGGGGACAGGGAATCTCTGGAAACACCATATATTTT. The encoded protein is CASSWGQGISGNTIYF. Filled out from reference TRBV5-8 and TRBJ1-3, the complete variable domain reads EAGVTQSPTHLIKTRGQQATLRCSPISGHTSVYWYQQALGLGLQFLLWYDEGEERNRGNFPPRFSGRQFPNYSSELNVNALELEDSALYLCASSWGQGISGNTIYFGEGSWLTVV.

This clone was detected a few times. The V gene is TRBV4-2, the J gene TRBJ2-7, with 9 positions matching TRBD2. V was clipped by 1 base and J by 4 bases; unmatched bases: 23. In germline, CDR1 is LGHNA, CDR2 YNFKEQ. The CDR3 has 21 residues. The CDR3 loop reads CASSQVTTALSEGAGGYEQYF. The CDR3 nucleotides are TGTGCCAGCAGCCAAGTTACCACCGCTCTTTCTGAGGGGGCGGGGGGGTACGAGCAGTACTTC.

V is TRBV7-2 and J is TRBJ2-7; tentative D call: TRBD1 (5 bases). The CDR3 loop spans 13 amino acids. Trimming removed 3 bases from V and 4 bases from J, with 10 bases in between. Germline V gene data show CDR1 as SGHTA and CDR2 as FQGNSA. In nucleotides, the CDR3 is TGTGCCAGCAGCTTCTCAGGGTTATACGAGCAGTACTTC. Translating gives CASSFSGLYEQYF.

The DNA of the CDR3 is TGTGCCACCAGCACAGGGGGGACAGGGCGGAACTATGGCTACACCTTC. Translated, it gives CATSTGGTGRNYGYTF. This sequence joins TRBV15 and TRBJ1-2, with 9 bases matching TRBD1. The J segment lost 2 bases and the V segment lost 4 bases, leaving 8 bases of the junction unmatched. Germline assignment: CDR1 LNHNV and CDR2 YYDKDF (reference sequence). This CDR3 has 16 amino acids.

The V call is TRBV28, the J call TRBJ2-3; 9 bases agree with TRBD2. CDR3 size: 18 residues. With V trimmed by 4 bases and J by 1 base, 12 bases remained unmatched. Germline V gene sequence: CDR1 MDHEN, CDR2 SYDVKM. The CDR3 loop reads CASSSLGTSFPGTDTQYF. For the CDR3, the DNA is TGTGCCAGCAGTTCTCTCGGGACTAGCTTCCCCGGCACAGATACGCAGTATTTT.

The rearrangement joins TRBV19 to TRBJ1-1; D may be TRBD1 (6 bases). Trimming took off 7 bases at V and 1 base at J, with 10 bases between the two ends. Germline V gene sequence: CDR1 LNHDA, CDR2 SQIVND (reference sequence). The CDR3 is made up of 13 amino acids. The CDR3 DNA reads TGTGCCAGTAAGGACAGACCGAACACTGAAGCTTTCTTT. This gives the protein CASKDRPNTEAFF.

The CDR3 here is CASSDWTGPNYGYTF. The CDR3 nucleotides are TGTGCCAGCAGTGACTGGACAGGGCCTAACTATGGCTACACCTTC. The V gene is TRBV6-1, the J gene TRBJ1-2; 8 bases align to TRBD1. The CDR3 sequence is 15 residues long. Germline CDR1 is MNHNS and CDR2 is SASEGT. V gave up 3 bases and J gave up 0 bases; unmatched junction bases: 3.

This clone occurred once. The genes are TRBV5-6 and TRBJ1-2; TRBD1 agrees at 7 bases. The CDR3 runs 13 residues. Germline V lookup: CDR1 SGHDT, CDR2 YYEEEE. V lost 0 bases and J lost 7; bases outside the gene matches: 3. The chain's CDR3 is CASSLGQGGGYTF. CDR3 sequence (DNA): TGTGCCAGCAGCTTGGGACAGGGAGGTGGCTACACCTTC.

The J gene is TRBJ1-2, the V gene TRBV5-1, with TRBD1 as a possible D gene (5 bases). This CDR3 has 15 amino acids. V was shortened by 4 bases and J by 0 bases, with 13 bases between the two germline ends. Germline assignment: CDR1 SGHRS and CDR2 YFSETQ. The CDR3: CASSADSLANYGYTF. CDR3 DNA sequence: TGCGCCAGCAGCGCAGACAGCCTCGCTAACTATGGCTACACCTTC.

The chain couples TRBV5-6 to TRBJ2-2; 9 nucleotides align to TRBD1. In germline, CDR1 is SGHDT, CDR2 YYEEEE. This CDR3 has 15 residues. The J segment lost 10 bases and the V segment lost 4 bases, leaving 11 bases of the junction unmatched. The CDR3 DNA sequence: TGTGCCAGCAGCCCTTACCGGGACAGGGTTACGGAGCTGTTTTTT. It encodes CASSPYRDRVTELFF.

The V call is TRBV5-1, the J call TRBJ2-1; a weak D match, TRBD2 (6 bases). The CDR3 covers 14 residues. With 0 bases removed from V and 6 bases from J, the gap between germline ends came to 10 bases. Germline CDR1 reads SGHRS; CDR2 reads YFSETQ. CDR3 loop: CASSLGTNGNEQFF. The CDR3 DNA reads TGCGCCAGCAGCTTGGGGACTAATGGCAATGAGCAGTTCTTC.

V and J are TRBV15 and TRBJ2-1, with TRBD2 matching over 10 bases. The CDR3 runs to 15 residues. The junction had 2 bases not matched to a gene; V was cut back by 0 bases and J by 6 bases. The germline V gene has CDR1 LNHNV and CDR2 YYDKDF (reference sequence). The CDR3 reads CATSREASGSNEQFF. CDR3 bases: TGTGCCACCAGCAGAGAGGCTAGCGGGAGCAATGAGCAGTTCTTC.

The genes are TRBV7-2 and TRBJ1-3; D is ambiguous. The CDR3 loop spans 14 amino acids. Deletions cut 0 bases from V and 4 bases from J, with 7 bases between. Germline V gene lookup returns CDR1 SGHTA and CDR2 FQGNSA. CDR3 residues: CASSLARGGNTIYF. The CDR3, as DNA: TGTGCCAGCAGCTTAGCACGGGGAGGAAACACCATATATTTT.

The gene calls are TRBV5-4 and TRBJ2-2; D not resolved. Germline V gene sequence: CDR1 SGHNT, CDR2 YYREEE (reference sequence). Trimming took 2 bases from V and 5 from J, leaving 7 bases between them. The CDR3 contains 13 residues. CDR3: CASSFDTTGELFF. The CDR3 bases are TGTGCCAGCAGCTTTGACACAACCGGGGAGCTGTTTTTT.